A selection of T cell receptor beta chains follows, all from one sample in a study of regulatory T cells in long-lasting Graves disease. TCRdb re-called the multiplex PCR reads through MiXCR, storing one row per CDR3 protein. Of 560,000 or so distinct CDR3 sequences in the sample, roughly 15% were seen once. These data are also associated with another study on T cells in Graves' hyperthyroidism and ophthalmopathy.

The sequencing used peripheral blood mononuclear cells (PBMCs), collected at new diagnosis, from a patient treated with antithyroid drugs. The receptor set was obtained from a man aged 18 to 29 with Graves disease. The CDR3 runs from the conserved cysteine through the conserved F or W.

CDR3: CASSIEGPQNTEAFF
J: TRBJ1-1
V: TRBV19

CDR3: CASSPSGGSAYEQHF
J: TRBJ2-7
V: TRBV10-1

CDR3: CSADDQRIQAFNQPQHF
J: TRBJ1-5
V: TRBV20-1

CDR3: CSVGWGWGANEQFF
J: TRBJ2-1
V: TRBV29-1

CDR3: CASSLVVGVEQYF
J: TRBJ2-7
V: TRBV7-2

CDR3: CAWSVGAVGEQFF
J: TRBJ2-1
V: TRBV30

CDR3: CASSRRLAGFNEQFF
J: TRBJ2-1
V: TRBV28

CDR3: CASSFFRQSTTYNEQFF
J: TRBJ2-1
V: TRBV11-2

CDR3: CSAAEAFYGYTF
J: TRBJ1-2
V: TRBV29-1

CDR3: CSARESRYEKLFF
J: TRBJ1-4
V: TRBV20-1

CDR3: CASSLSGLAANTGELFF
J: TRBJ2-2
V: TRBV5-1

CDR3: CASSYSGLQYEQYF
J: TRBJ2-7
V: TRBV6-5

CDR3: CRGLAANTGELFF
J: TRBJ2-2
V: TRBV20-1

CDR3: CASSLDIGGHQPQHF
J: TRBJ1-5
V: TRBV7-9

CDR3: CASSLGLASEQYF
J: TRBJ2-7
V: TRBV5-1

CDR3: CASSISDGTIDEQFF
J: TRBJ2-1
V: TRBV19

CDR3: CASSATGTGITYEQYF
J: TRBJ2-7
V: TRBV27

CDR3: CASSWAGSGNEQFF
J: TRBJ2-1
V: TRBV7-2

CDR3: CAWSWGTGSGEKLFF
J: TRBJ1-4
V: TRBV30

CDR3: CAWSVGASGRETQYF
J: TRBJ2-5
V: TRBV30

CDR3: CASSQGLSGGRDEQYF
J: TRBJ2-7
V: TRBV3-1

CDR3: CSARFPGPGLAGDEQYF
J: TRBJ2-7
V: TRBV20-1

CDR3: CASSPTHGPQHF
J: TRBJ1-5
V: TRBV3-1

CDR3: CASSRDRGGYEQYF
J: TRBJ2-7
V: TRBV5-1

CDR3: CASSQFQGVEELFF
J: TRBJ2-2
V: TRBV3-1

CDR3: CASMPTGRGDTQYF
J: TRBJ2-3
V: TRBV2

CDR3: CASGTSGAYNEQFF
J: TRBJ2-1
V: TRBV27

CDR3: CSAELGANGYTF
J: TRBJ1-2
V: TRBV20-1

CDR3: CASSPSDIEVADEQYF
J: TRBJ2-7
V: TRBV18

CDR3: CASSLAPTPRVYEQYF
J: TRBJ2-7
V: TRBV7-8

CDR3: CASSLLPTGELFF
J: TRBJ2-2
V: TRBV27

CDR3: CASRKDRDQDTQYF
J: TRBJ2-3
V: TRBV14

CDR3: CASTSGRAYEQYF
J: TRBJ2-7
V: TRBV6-1

CDR3: CSAPGTTGITYEQYF
J: TRBJ2-7
V: TRBV20-1